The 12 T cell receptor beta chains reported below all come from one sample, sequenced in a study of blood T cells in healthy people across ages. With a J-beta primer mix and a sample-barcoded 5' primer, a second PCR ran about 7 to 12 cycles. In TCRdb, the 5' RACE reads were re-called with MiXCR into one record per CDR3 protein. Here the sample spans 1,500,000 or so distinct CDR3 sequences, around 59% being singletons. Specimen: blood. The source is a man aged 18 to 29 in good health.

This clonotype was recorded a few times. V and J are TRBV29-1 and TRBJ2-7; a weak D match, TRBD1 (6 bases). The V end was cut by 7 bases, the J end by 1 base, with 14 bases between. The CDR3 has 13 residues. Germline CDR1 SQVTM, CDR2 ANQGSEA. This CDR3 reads CSAGQRNSYEQYF. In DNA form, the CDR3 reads TGCAGCGCTGGACAGAGAAATTCCTACGAGCAGTACTTC.

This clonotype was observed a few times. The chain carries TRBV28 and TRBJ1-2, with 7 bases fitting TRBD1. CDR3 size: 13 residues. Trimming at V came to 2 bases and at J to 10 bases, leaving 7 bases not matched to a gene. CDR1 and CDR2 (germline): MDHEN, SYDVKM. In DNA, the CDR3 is TGTGCCAGCAGTTTACAGGGGGTGGTCGACTACACCTTC. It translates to CASSLQGVVDYTF.

CDR3 coding DNA: TGCAGCATCCACGGACAGTCGGGAAACACCATATATTTT. As protein: CSIHGQSGNTIYF. The J gene is TRBJ1-3, the V gene TRBV29-1; possible D gene TRBD1, 6 bases. Germline V CDR1 and CDR2: SQVTM, ANQGSEA. This CDR3 spans 13 amino acids. V shed 8 bases and J shed 4 bases, with 15 bases lying between them.

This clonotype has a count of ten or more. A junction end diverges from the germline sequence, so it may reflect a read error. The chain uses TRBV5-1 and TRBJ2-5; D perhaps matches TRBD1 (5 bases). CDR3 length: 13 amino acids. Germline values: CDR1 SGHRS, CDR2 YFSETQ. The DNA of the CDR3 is TGTGCCAGCAGTTTAGACAGTCAAGAGACCCAGTACTTC. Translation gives CASSLDSQETQYF.

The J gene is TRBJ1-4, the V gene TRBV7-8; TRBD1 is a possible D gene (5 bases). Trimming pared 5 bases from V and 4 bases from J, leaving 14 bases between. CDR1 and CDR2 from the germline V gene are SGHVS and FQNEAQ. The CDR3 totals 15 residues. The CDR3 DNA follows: TGTGCCAGCAGCCAAATTGGGACCCTTAATGAAAAACTGTTTTTT. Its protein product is CASSQIGTLNEKLFF.

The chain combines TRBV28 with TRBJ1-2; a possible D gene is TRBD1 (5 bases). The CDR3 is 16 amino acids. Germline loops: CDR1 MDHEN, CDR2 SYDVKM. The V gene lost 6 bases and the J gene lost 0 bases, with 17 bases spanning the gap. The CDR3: CASSLIGDLANYGYTF. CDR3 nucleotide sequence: TGTGCCAGCAGCTTGATTGGGGACTTAGCTAACTATGGCTACACCTTC.

As DNA, the CDR3 is TGTGCCAGCAGCTCATCAAAGCCCGGACAGGGGATCCCCACAGATACGCAGTATTTT. Translated, it gives CASSSSKPGQGIPTDTQYF. The chain combines TRBV11-2 with TRBJ2-3, with 9 bases aligning to TRBD1. The CDR3 consists of 19 residues. Per the germline V gene, CDR1 is SGHAT and CDR2 is FQNNGV. V was pared by 4 bases and J by 2 bases, with 16 bases of the junction left unmatched.

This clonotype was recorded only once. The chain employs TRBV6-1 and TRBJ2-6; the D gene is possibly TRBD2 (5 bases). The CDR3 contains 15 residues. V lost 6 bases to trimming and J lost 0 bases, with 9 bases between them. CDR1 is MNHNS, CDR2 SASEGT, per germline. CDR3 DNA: TGTGCCAGCAGGGGGAGTATCTCTGGGGCCAACGTCCTGACTTTC. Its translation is CASRGSISGANVLTF.

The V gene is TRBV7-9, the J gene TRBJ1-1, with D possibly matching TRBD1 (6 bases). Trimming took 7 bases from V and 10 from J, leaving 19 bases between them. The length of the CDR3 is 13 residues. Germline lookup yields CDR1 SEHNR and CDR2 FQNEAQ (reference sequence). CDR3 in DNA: TGTGCCAGCATGTACAGAGGGGGAAAAGGAGCTTTCTTT. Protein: CASMYRGGKGAFF.

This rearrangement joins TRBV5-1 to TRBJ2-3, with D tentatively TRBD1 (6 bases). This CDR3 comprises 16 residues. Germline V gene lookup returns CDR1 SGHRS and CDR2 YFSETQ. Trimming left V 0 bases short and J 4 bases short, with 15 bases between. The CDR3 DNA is TGCGCCAGCAGCTTGGGTCTTGTGGGGGCATCAGATACGCAGTATTTT. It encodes CASSLGLVGASDTQYF.

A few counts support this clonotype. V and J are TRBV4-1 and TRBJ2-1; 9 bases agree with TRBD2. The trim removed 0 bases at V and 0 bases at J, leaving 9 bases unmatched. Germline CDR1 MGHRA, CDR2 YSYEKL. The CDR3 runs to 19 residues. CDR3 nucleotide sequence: TGCGCCAGCAGCCAAGATAGCGGGGGTAGGACTAGCTCCTACAATGAGCAGTTCTTC. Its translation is CASSQDSGGRTSSYNEQFF.

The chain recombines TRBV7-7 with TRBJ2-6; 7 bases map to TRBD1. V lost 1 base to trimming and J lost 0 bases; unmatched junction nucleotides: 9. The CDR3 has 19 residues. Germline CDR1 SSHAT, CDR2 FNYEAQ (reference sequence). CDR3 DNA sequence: TGTGCCAGCAGCTTAGACCCGGGACAGCGTGACTCTGGGGCCAACGTCCTGACTTTC. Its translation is CASSLDPGQRDSGANVLTF.